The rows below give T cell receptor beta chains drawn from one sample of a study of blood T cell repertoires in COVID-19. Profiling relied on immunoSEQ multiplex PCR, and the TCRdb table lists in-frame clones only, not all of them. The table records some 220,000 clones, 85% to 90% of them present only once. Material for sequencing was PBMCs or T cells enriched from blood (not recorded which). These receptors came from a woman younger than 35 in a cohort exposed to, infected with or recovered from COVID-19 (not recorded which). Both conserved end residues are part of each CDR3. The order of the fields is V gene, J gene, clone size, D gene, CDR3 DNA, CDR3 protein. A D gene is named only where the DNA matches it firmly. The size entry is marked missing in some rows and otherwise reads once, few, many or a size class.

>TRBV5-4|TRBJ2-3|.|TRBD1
TGTGCCAGCAGCTTTTCTCCGTTCTTAGGGACAGTCACAGATACGCAGTATTTT
CASSFSPFLGTVTDTQYF
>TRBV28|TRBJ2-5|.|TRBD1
TGTGCCAGCAGACCTCCGGGACAGCCACAAGAGACCCAGTACTTC
CASRPPGQPQETQYF
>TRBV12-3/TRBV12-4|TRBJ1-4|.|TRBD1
TGTGCCAGCAGTGGGACAGGGGAAGAAAAACTGTTTTTT
CASSGTGEEKLFF
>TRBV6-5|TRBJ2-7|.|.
TGTGCCAGCAGTTACCAAGCCATCGGGGCCTACGAGCAGTACTTC
CASSYQAIGAYEQYF
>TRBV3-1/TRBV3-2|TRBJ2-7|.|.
TGTGCCAGCAGCCTCCGGGACAACTCCTACGAGCAGTACTTC
CASSLRDNSYEQYF
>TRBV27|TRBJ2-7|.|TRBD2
TGTGCCAGCAGTTTAGTTGCGGGAGGGTCCTACGAGCAGTACTTC
CASSLVAGGSYEQYF
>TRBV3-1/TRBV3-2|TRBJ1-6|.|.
TGTGCCAGCAGCCAAGAGGCTACAGGCTACACCCTCCACTTT
CASSQEATGYTLHF
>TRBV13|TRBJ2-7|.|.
TGTGCCAGCGCCGGTCCTAAGAGATCCTACGAGCAGTACTTC
CASAGPKRSYEQYF
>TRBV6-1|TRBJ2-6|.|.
TGTGCCAGCAGTGCGCAGGGGCTGAAAGGGGCCAACGTCCTGACTTTC
CASSAQGLKGANVLTF
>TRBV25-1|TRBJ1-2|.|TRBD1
TGTGCCAGCAGACAGGGGGCGGATGGCTACACCTTC
CASRQGADGYTF
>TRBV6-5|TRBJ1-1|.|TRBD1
TGTGCCAGCAGTTGGACAGGGCTGAACACTGAAGCTTTCTTT
CASSWTGLNTEAFF
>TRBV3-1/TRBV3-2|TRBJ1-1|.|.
TGTGCCAGCAGCCAAGGAACGGGGACACCCGTTGGGGCTTTCTTT
CASSQGTGTPVGAFF
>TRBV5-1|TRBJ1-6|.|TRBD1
TGCGCCAGAATAAGGACAGGGTATAATTCACCCCTCCACTTT
CARIRTGYNSPLHF
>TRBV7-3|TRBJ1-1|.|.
TGTGCCAGCAGCTTAATGCCCTCGGGGAACACTGAAGCTTTCTTT
CASSLMPSGNTEAFF
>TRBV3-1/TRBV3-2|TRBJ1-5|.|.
TGTGCCAGCAGCGATTCGCCCAGATCCAATCAGCCCCAGCATTTT
CASSDSPRSNQPQHF
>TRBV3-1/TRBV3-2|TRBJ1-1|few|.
TGTGCCAGCAGCCCTCAGGGTTGGCCTGAAGCTTTCTTT
CASSPQGWPEAFF
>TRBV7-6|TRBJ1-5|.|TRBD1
TGTGCCAGCAGCTCGGGACAGGGAAGCAATCAGCCCCAGCATTTT
CASSSGQGSNQPQHF
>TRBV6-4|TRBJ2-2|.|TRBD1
TGTGCCAGCAGAATTACAGGGGGCACCGGGGAGCTGTTTTTT
CASRITGGTGELFF
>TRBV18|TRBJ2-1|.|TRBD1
TGTGCCAGCTCACCCTCCGCATGGGGACAGGGGGCTAAGGGTGAGCAGTTCTTC
CASSPSAWGQGAKGEQFF
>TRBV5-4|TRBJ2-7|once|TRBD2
TGTGCCAGCAGCCAGGGACTAGCGGGGGGGCTTTACGAGCAGTACTTC
CASSQGLAGGLYEQYF
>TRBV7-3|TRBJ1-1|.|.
TGTGCCAGCAGCTTAGAGGGCGGAGGGAACACTGAAGCTTTCTTT
CASSLEGGGNTEAFF
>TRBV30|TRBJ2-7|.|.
TGTGCCTGGAGTGTACTTGGCGAGCAGTACTTC
CAWSVLGEQYF
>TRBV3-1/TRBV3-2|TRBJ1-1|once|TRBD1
TGTGCCAGCAGCCAAGGCAGTGGATTGGGACAGGGGAATGAAGCTTTCTTT
CASSQGSGLGQGNEAFF
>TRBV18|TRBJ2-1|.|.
TGTGCCAGCTCACGAACTGATGACGGGGGCTACAATGAGCAGTTCTTC
CASSRTDDGGYNEQFF
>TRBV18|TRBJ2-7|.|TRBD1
TGTGCCAGCTCACCCACCGGGACAGCCCAATACGAGCAGTACTTC
CASSPTGTAQYEQYF
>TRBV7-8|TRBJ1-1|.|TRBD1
TGTGCCAGCAGCAAGACGACAGGGGGCGAGACCCTCGAAGCTTTCTTT
CASSKTTGGETLEAFF
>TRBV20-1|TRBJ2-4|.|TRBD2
TGCAGTGTGGGGAGGGGAAACATTCAGTACTTC
CSVGRGNIQYF
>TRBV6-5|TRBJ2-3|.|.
TGTGCCAGCACCCCAGGGGTGAGGACAGATACGCAGTATTTT
CASTPGVRTDTQYF
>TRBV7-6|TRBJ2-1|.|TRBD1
TGTGCCAGCAGCTTTCAAACAGGGGGCTATCAGCACCTGTTCTTC
CASSFQTGGYQHLFF
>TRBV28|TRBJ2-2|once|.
TGTGCCGGTAGCGGTATGACCGGGGAGCTGTTTTTT
CAGSGMTGELFF
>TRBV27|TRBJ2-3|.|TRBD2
TGTGCCAGCAGTTTATGGACTAGCGGGGTTACTAGCACAGATACGCAGTATTTT
CASSLWTSGVTSTDTQYF
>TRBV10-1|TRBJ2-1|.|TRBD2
TGCGCCAGCAGTGGGGCTAGCGGGGCGGTGTACAATGAGCAGTTCTTC
CASSGASGAVYNEQFF
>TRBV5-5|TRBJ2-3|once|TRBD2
TGTGCCAGCAGCCATGGGGGGGGGATGGGTACAGATACGCAGTATTTT
CASSHGGGMGTDTQYF
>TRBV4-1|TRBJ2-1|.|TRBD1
TGCGCCAGCAGCCAAGATTTGTCCAGGGGGCTTGATGAGCAGTTCTTC
CASSQDLSRGLDEQFF
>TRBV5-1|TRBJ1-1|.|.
TGCGCCAGCAGCGGTAGCACGGACTCTGAAGCTTTCTTT
CASSGSTDSEAFF
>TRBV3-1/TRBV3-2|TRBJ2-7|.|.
TGTGCCAGCAGCCAAGTTTCGGAGAGCCCCTACGAGCAGTACTTC
CASSQVSESPYEQYF
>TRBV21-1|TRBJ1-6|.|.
TGTGCCAGCAGCAAAGAGGGACAGGGGAATTCACCCCTCCACTTT
CASSKEGQGNSPLHF
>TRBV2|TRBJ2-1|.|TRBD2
TGTGCCAGCAGTGAAAGGACTAGCTCCTACAATGAGCAGTTCTTC
CASSERTSSYNEQFF
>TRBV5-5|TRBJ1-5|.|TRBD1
TGTGCCAGCAGCCGAGACAGGGTAGGACAGCCCCAGCATTTT
CASSRDRVGQPQHF
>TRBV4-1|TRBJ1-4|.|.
TGCGCCAGCAGCCAAGAACGGTACGGTGGGGGGAGATATGAAAAACTGTTTTTT
CASSQERYGGGRYEKLFF
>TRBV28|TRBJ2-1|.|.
TGTGCCAGCAGTTCTGGGTGGACTATCCCCCGCTCCTACAATGAGCAGTTCTTC
CASSSGWTIPRSYNEQFF
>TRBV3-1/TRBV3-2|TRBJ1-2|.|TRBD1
TGTGCCAGCAGCCCAAAGGGACAGGGTGGTGGCTACACCTTC
CASSPKGQGGGYTF
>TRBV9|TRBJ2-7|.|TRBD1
TGTGCCAGCAGCACGAGACAGGGGCGTGGCGAGCAGTACTTC
CASSTRQGRGEQYF
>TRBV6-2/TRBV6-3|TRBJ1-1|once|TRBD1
TGTGCCAGCAGCCAGGGGGCTGGGAGGAAGTGTTTCTTT
CASSQGAGRKCFF
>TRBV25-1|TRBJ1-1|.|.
TGTGCCAGCAGTGCCCCTTGGAACACTGAAGCTTTCTTT
CASSAPWNTEAFF
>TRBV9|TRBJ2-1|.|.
TGTGCCAGCAGCGCACAGGGTATTGGGGACAATGAGCAGTTCTTC
CASSAQGIGDNEQFF
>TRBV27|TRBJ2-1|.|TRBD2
TGTGCCAGCAACCCTGGGACTAGCGGGAATGCGAGGTACAATGAGCAGTTCTTC
CASNPGTSGNARYNEQFF
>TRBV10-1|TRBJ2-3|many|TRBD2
TGCGCCAGCAGTGAAGCACTAGCGGGAGTAGATACGCAGTATTTT
CASSEALAGVDTQYF
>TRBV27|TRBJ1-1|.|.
TGTGCCAGCAGTTTCAGTAACCCGAACACTGAAGCTTTCTTT
CASSFSNPNTEAFF
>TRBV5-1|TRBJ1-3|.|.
TGCGCCAGCAGCCTTGACAGGCCAGGCAACACCATATATTTT
CASSLDRPGNTIYF
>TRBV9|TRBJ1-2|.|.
TGTGCCTCTCGGGGAGGCAGTGGCTACACCTTC
CASRGGSGYTF
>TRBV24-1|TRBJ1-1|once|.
TGTGCCACCAGTGATTTGAACAGTGAAGCTTTCTTT
CATSDLNSEAFF
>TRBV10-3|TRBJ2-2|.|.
TGTGCCATCAGTGGAGGGGGTAACACCGGGGAGCTGTTTTTT
CAISGGGNTGELFF
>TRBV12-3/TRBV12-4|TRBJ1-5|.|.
TGTGCCAGCAGTTGGGGAGACAATCAGCCCCAGCATTTT
CASSWGDNQPQHF
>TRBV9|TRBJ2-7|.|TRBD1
TGTGCCAGCAGCGTAGGGCAGGGGGCTCGGGAGCAGTACTTC
CASSVGQGAREQYF
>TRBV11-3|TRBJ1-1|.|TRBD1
TGTGCCAGCAGCCCCCCCGGGGACAGGGCCCACACTGAAGCTTTCTTT
CASSPPGDRAHTEAFF
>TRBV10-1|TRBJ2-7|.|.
TGCGCCAGACCACGAGGGTACTTC
CARPRGYF
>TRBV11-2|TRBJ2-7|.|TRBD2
TGTGCCAGCAGCTTAGGGCTAGCGGGGGCCGAGCAGTACTTC
CASSLGLAGAEQYF
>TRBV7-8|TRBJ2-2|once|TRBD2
TGTGCCAGCAGCTTAGGAGCGGGAGTAATCGGGGAGCTGTTTTTT
CASSLGAGVIGELFF
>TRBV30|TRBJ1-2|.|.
TGTGCCTGGCTCGAGAAGTATGGCTACACCTTC
CAWLEKYGYTF